This T cell receptor (beta chain) stems from a study of blood T cell repertoires in COVID-19. At the level of the study: Samples representing acute and convalescent COVID-19 were sourced from the United States, Italy and Spain. T cells, B-cell-depleted T cells, or PBMCs provided the cDNA or gDNA that served as material.

Original analysis: Nucleated cell number was recorded as an estimate derived from reference gene primer amplification. Only in-frame clones appear in the TCRdb table, and some are missing; sequencing was by immunoSEQ multiplex PCR. V, J and clone size were drawn from that table, and D and trimming were deduced from the DNA. The table has about 310,000 clones, roughly 87% seen once. The CDR3 totals 16 residues. This clonotype originated in a man in his fifties or sixties with active or convalescent COVID-19. The chain has TRBV21-1 and TRBJ2-7; TRBD1, the D gene given by the table, was not confirmed from the DNA. TRBV21-1 is designated a pseudogene. The sequenced material came from peripheral blood. Here the CDR3 DNA reads TGTGCCAGCAGCTTGGTGGAACAGTTCTCCTCCTACGAGCAGTACTTC. Translating it yields CASSLVEQFSSYEQYF.